One and the same sample provided the 3 T cell receptor beta chains below, sequenced in a study of T cell responses to AZD1222 COVID-19 vaccine. The data were produced by immunoSEQ multiplex PCR, yet TCRdb's version contains in-frame clones alone and is incomplete. The sample yields some 130,000 clones, more than 75% seen once. The sample was peripheral blood, taken on day 0 of AZD1222 vaccination. The receptors derive from an adult in good health.

Comments on this clone: The same CDR3 can be traced to other DNA sequences in this sample. The rearrangement uses TRBV28 and TRBJ2-7; no firm D call. CDR1 and CDR2 (germline): MDHEN, SYDVKM. V lost 3 bases and J lost 0, with 6 bases in between. This CDR3 has 13 residues. The CDR3 DNA follows: TGTGCCAGCAGTTTCCGTAGCTCCTACGAGCAGTACTTC. Translated: CASSFRSSYEQYF.

This clone has a handful of counts. The chain has TRBV9 and TRBJ2-1; TRBD1 matches 8 bases. CDR3 length: 16 amino acids. Unmatched junction bases numbered 10, after V lost 2 bases and J lost 6 bases. The germline CDR1 and CDR2 sequences are SGDLS and YYNGEE. CDR3 in amino acids: CASSVSGGGVGNEQFF. CDR3 nucleotides: TGTGCCAGCAGCGTTTCAGGGGGCGGAGTAGGCAATGAGCAGTTCTTC. Full variable domain (outside the CDR3, taken from reference TRBV9 and TRBJ2-1): DSGVTQTPKHLITATGQRVTLRCSPRSGDLSVYWYQQSLDQGLQFLIQYYNGEERAKGNILERFSAQQFPDLHSELNLSSLELGDSALYFCASSVSGGGVGNEQFFGPGTRLTVL.

V and J are TRBV12-3 or TRBV12-4 and TRBJ1-2; D is unclear. V shed 7 bases and J shed 3 bases, with 12 bases lying between them. The CDR3 runs to 13 residues. CDR3 in amino acids: CASTLLLDYGYTF. The CDR3 nucleotides read TGTGCCAGCACCCTTTTGCTGGACTATGGCTACACCTTC.